A selection of T cell receptor beta chains follows, all from one sample in a study of Ad26.COV2.S vaccination and SARS-CoV-2 variants. Sequenced by immunoSEQ multiplex PCR; TCRdb stores in-frame clones only, minus some. The data show 300,000 to 500,000 clones, 70% to 90% seen once. The material sequenced was peripheral blood, taken in a trial of Ad26.COV2.S vaccine versus placebo. These receptors were collected from a person between 18 and 65 years old who received the Ad26.COV2.S COVID-19 vaccine or a placebo. Both conserved end residues are part of each CDR3. The D gene is left open where the match is weak. Clone size is given for some rows only: seen once, a few or many times, or a class if the clone is expanded.

clone_size: -; v_call: TRBV4-3; d_call: -; j_call: TRBJ1-1; cdr3_aa: CASARGTGTSTEAFF; cdr3_nt: TGCGCCAGCGCACGGGGGACCGGGACAAGCACTGAAGCTTTCTTT
clone_size: -; v_call: TRBV29-1; d_call: -; j_call: TRBJ1-5; cdr3_aa: CSVGSTGSQPQHF; cdr3_nt: TGCAGCGTGGGCTCGACTGGTAGTCAGCCCCAGCATTTT
clone_size: -; v_call: TRBV29-1; d_call: -; j_call: TRBJ1-2; cdr3_aa: CSVESYGYTF; cdr3_nt: TGCAGCGTTGAATCCTATGGCTACACCTTC
clone_size: -; v_call: TRBV3-1/TRBV3-2; d_call: TRBD2; j_call: TRBJ2-7; cdr3_aa: CASSQDSGGFEQYF; cdr3_nt: TGTGCCAGCAGCCAAGATAGCGGGGGCTTCGAGCAGTACTTC
clone_size: -; v_call: TRBV4-3; d_call: -; j_call: TRBJ1-6; cdr3_aa: CASSQGRAYNSPLHF; cdr3_nt: TGCGCCAGCAGCCAAGGACGAGCCTATAATTCACCCCTCCACTTT
clone_size: -; v_call: TRBV12-3/TRBV12-4; d_call: -; j_call: TRBJ2-1; cdr3_aa: CASSLLEVNEQFF; cdr3_nt: TGTGCCAGCAGTTTACTCGAGGTCAATGAGCAGTTCTTC
clone_size: -; v_call: TRBV18; d_call: TRBD1; j_call: TRBJ1-2; cdr3_aa: CASSREDRGGGYTF; cdr3_nt: TGTGCCAGCTCAAGAGAGGACAGGGGAGGAGGCTACACCTTC
clone_size: -; v_call: TRBV19; d_call: TRBD1; j_call: TRBJ2-5; cdr3_aa: CASNQQGDSQETQYF; cdr3_nt: TGTGCCAGTAATCAACAGGGGGACTCGCAAGAGACCCAGTACTTC
clone_size: -; v_call: TRBV9; d_call: TRBD2; j_call: TRBJ2-7; cdr3_aa: CASSAVPGLAGVEQYF; cdr3_nt: TGTGCCAGCAGCGCCGTACCGGGACTAGCGGGGGTCGAGCAGTACTTC
clone_size: -; v_call: TRBV5-1; d_call: -; j_call: TRBJ2-5; cdr3_aa: CASSSQVRETQYF; cdr3_nt: TGCGCCAGCAGCTCCCAGGTTCGGGAGACCCAGTACTTC
clone_size: -; v_call: TRBV3-1/TRBV3-2; d_call: -; j_call: TRBJ1-2; cdr3_aa: CASSQDYGMYGYTF; cdr3_nt: TGTGCCAGCAGCCAAGACTACGGGATGTATGGCTACACCTTC
clone_size: -; v_call: TRBV27; d_call: TRBD2; j_call: TRBJ2-3; cdr3_aa: CASSQRQAGGLTDTQYF; cdr3_nt: TGTGCCAGCAGTCAACGTCAAGCGGGGGGGCTGACAGATACGCAGTATTTT
clone_size: -; v_call: TRBV5-4; d_call: TRBD2; j_call: TRBJ2-7; cdr3_aa: CASSLGLAGSEQYF; cdr3_nt: TGTGCCAGCAGCTTGGGCCTAGCGGGGTCCGAGCAGTACTTC
clone_size: -; v_call: TRBV2; d_call: -; j_call: TRBJ1-4; cdr3_aa: CASIAAANEKLFF; cdr3_nt: TGTGCCAGCATTGCAGCGGCTAATGAAAAACTGTTTTTT
clone_size: -; v_call: TRBV29-1; d_call: TRBD1; j_call: TRBJ1-1; cdr3_aa: CSVEKGTVGNTEAFF; cdr3_nt: TGCAGCGTGGAAAAGGGGACAGTCGGGAACACTGAAGCTTTCTTT
clone_size: -; v_call: TRBV3-1/TRBV3-2; d_call: TRBD1; j_call: TRBJ1-2; cdr3_aa: CASSPRDSLPRGYTF; cdr3_nt: TGTGCCAGCAGCCCCCGGGACAGCCTGCCTAGAGGCTACACCTTC
clone_size: -; v_call: TRBV6-1; d_call: -; j_call: TRBJ1-1; cdr3_aa: CASSELRGMNTEAFF; cdr3_nt: TGTGCCAGCAGTGAACTTCGGGGCATGAACACTGAAGCTTTCTTT
clone_size: -; v_call: TRBV20-1; d_call: -; j_call: TRBJ2-7; cdr3_aa: CSASWGDTYEKYF; cdr3_nt: TGCAGTGCTAGTTGGGGGGATACCTACGAGAAGTACTTC
clone_size: once; v_call: TRBV10-1; d_call: -; j_call: TRBJ1-1; cdr3_aa: CASSVDGNTEAFF; cdr3_nt: TGCGCCAGCAGTGTGGACGGCAACACTGAAGCTTTCTTT
clone_size: -; v_call: TRBV7-9; d_call: -; j_call: TRBJ1-5; cdr3_aa: CASSANNQPQHF; cdr3_nt: TGTGCCAGCAGCGCCAACAATCAGCCCCAGCATTTT
clone_size: -; v_call: TRBV4-1; d_call: TRBD1; j_call: TRBJ2-7; cdr3_aa: CASSQINAGQDEQYF; cdr3_nt: TGCGCCAGCAGCCAAATAAACGCTGGACAGGACGAGCAGTACTTC
clone_size: -; v_call: TRBV21-1; d_call: -; j_call: TRBJ2-7; cdr3_aa: CASPWCLRQGGYEQYF; cdr3_nt: TGTGCCAGCCCCTGGTGTCTGAGACAGGGAGGGTACGAGCAGTACTTC
clone_size: -; v_call: TRBV7-2; d_call: -; j_call: TRBJ1-1; cdr3_aa: CASSYIKNTEAFF; cdr3_nt: TGTGCCAGCAGCTATATAAAGAACACTGAAGCTTTCTTT
clone_size: -; v_call: TRBV6-6; d_call: TRBD1; j_call: TRBJ1-2; cdr3_aa: CASSFSGTENYGYTF; cdr3_nt: TGTGCCAGCAGTTTCTCAGGGACAGAGAACTATGGCTACACCTTC
clone_size: once; v_call: TRBV6-2/TRBV6-3; d_call: -; j_call: TRBJ2-7; cdr3_aa: CASSLRRPSSYEQYF; cdr3_nt: TGTGCCAGCAGTCTTAGACGGCCAAGCTCCTACGAGCAGTACTTC
clone_size: many; v_call: TRBV5-8; d_call: -; j_call: TRBJ2-6; cdr3_aa: CASSRGTGRPGANVLTF; cdr3_nt: TGTGCCAGCAGCCGTGGGACTGGGAGGCCTGGGGCCAACGTCCTGACTTTC
clone_size: -; v_call: TRBV27; d_call: -; j_call: TRBJ1-5; cdr3_aa: CASSFGGGDRSSNQPQHF; cdr3_nt: TGTGCCAGCAGTTTTGGAGGGGGGGACCGAAGTAGCAATCAGCCCCAGCATTTT
clone_size: -; v_call: TRBV6-1; d_call: -; j_call: TRBJ1-2; cdr3_aa: CASSEPGQIFYGYTF; cdr3_nt: TGTGCCAGCAGTGAGCCAGGACAGATTTTTTATGGCTACACCTTC
clone_size: -; v_call: TRBV7-9; d_call: -; j_call: TRBJ1-3; cdr3_aa: CASSLSGFSGNTIYF; cdr3_nt: TGTGCCAGCAGCTTGTCCGGGTTCTCTGGAAACACCATATATTTT
clone_size: -; v_call: TRBV27; d_call: -; j_call: TRBJ2-3; cdr3_aa: CASSHGVNPDTQYF; cdr3_nt: TGTGCCAGCAGTCACGGCGTTAACCCCGATACGCAGTATTTT
clone_size: -; v_call: TRBV5-5; d_call: TRBD1; j_call: TRBJ1-5; cdr3_aa: CASSPISGTGHNQPQHF; cdr3_nt: TGTGCCAGCAGCCCCATCTCCGGGACAGGGCACAATCAGCCCCAGCATTTT
clone_size: -; v_call: TRBV6-6; d_call: TRBD2; j_call: TRBJ2-5; cdr3_aa: CASSYPPAGEETQYF; cdr3_nt: TGTGCCAGCAGTTACCCCCCAGCGGGGGAGGAGACCCAGTACTTC
clone_size: -; v_call: TRBV5-8; d_call: -; j_call: TRBJ1-1; cdr3_aa: CASSLRRGGWYTEAFF; cdr3_nt: TGTGCCAGCAGCTTGAGGAGGGGAGGGTGGTACACTGAAGCTTTCTTT
clone_size: few; v_call: TRBV7-9; d_call: TRBD1; j_call: TRBJ2-7; cdr3_aa: CASSPGQANSGQYF; cdr3_nt: TGTGCCAGCAGTCCGGGACAGGCGAACTCTGGGCAGTACTTC
clone_size: once; v_call: TRBV2; d_call: -; j_call: TRBJ2-2; cdr3_aa: CASGLKGLRGELFF; cdr3_nt: TGTGCCAGCGGATTGAAGGGGTTGCGGGGGGAGCTGTTTTTT
clone_size: -; v_call: TRBV18; d_call: TRBD1; j_call: TRBJ1-2; cdr3_aa: CASSQDRGDGYTF; cdr3_nt: TGTGCCAGCTCTCAAGACAGGGGAGACGGCTACACCTTC
clone_size: -; v_call: TRBV7-9; d_call: -; j_call: TRBJ2-5; cdr3_aa: CASSTPSEGAEETQYF; cdr3_nt: TGTGCCAGCAGCACTCCCTCGGAGGGGGCCGAGGAGACCCAGTACTTC
clone_size: once; v_call: TRBV7-8; d_call: -; j_call: TRBJ2-7; cdr3_aa: CASSLAVKGVYEQYF; cdr3_nt: TGTGCCAGCAGCTTAGCCGTCAAGGGGGTATACGAGCAGTACTTC
clone_size: -; v_call: TRBV27; d_call: TRBD1; j_call: TRBJ2-5; cdr3_aa: CASSLSGQGSRETQYF; cdr3_nt: TGTGCCAGCAGTTTATCGGGACAGGGGTCGAGAGAGACCCAGTACTTC
clone_size: -; v_call: TRBV7-8; d_call: -; j_call: TRBJ2-7; cdr3_aa: CASSSNRFMAYEQYF; cdr3_nt: TGTGCCAGCAGCTCGAACAGGTTTATGGCGTACGAGCAGTACTTC
clone_size: -; v_call: TRBV5-4; d_call: TRBD1; j_call: TRBJ2-1; cdr3_aa: CASSKGQGTYNEQFF; cdr3_nt: TGTGCCAGCAGTAAGGGACAGGGGACCTACAATGAGCAGTTCTTC
clone_size: -; v_call: TRBV2; d_call: TRBD1; j_call: TRBJ2-3; cdr3_aa: CASIGTGGTDTQYF; cdr3_nt: TGTGCCAGCATCGGGACAGGGGGGACAGATACGCAGTATTTT
clone_size: -; v_call: TRBV11-2; d_call: -; j_call: TRBJ2-3; cdr3_aa: CASSDPGRGVDTQYF; cdr3_nt: TGTGCCAGCAGCGATCCGGGACGGGGCGTTGATACGCAGTATTTT
clone_size: -; v_call: TRBV6-2/TRBV6-3; d_call: -; j_call: TRBJ1-3; cdr3_aa: CASSPGGRSSGNTIYF; cdr3_nt: TGTGCCAGCAGTCCCGGCGGACGGAGCTCTGGAAACACCATATATTTT
clone_size: -; v_call: TRBV27; d_call: TRBD1; j_call: TRBJ1-1; cdr3_aa: CASRDRGNTEAFF; cdr3_nt: TGTGCCAGCCGGGACAGGGGGAACACTGAAGCTTTCTTT
clone_size: -; v_call: TRBV5-1; d_call: TRBD1; j_call: TRBJ2-7; cdr3_aa: CASSSDRQSYEQYF; cdr3_nt: TGCGCCAGCAGCTCGGACAGGCAGTCCTACGAGCAGTACTTC
clone_size: -; v_call: TRBV2; d_call: -; j_call: TRBJ2-3; cdr3_aa: CASSRTATDTQYF; cdr3_nt: TGTGCCAGCAGCCGGACAGCCACAGATACGCAGTATTTT
clone_size: -; v_call: TRBV2; d_call: TRBD2; j_call: TRBJ2-1; cdr3_aa: CASTLAGGRNEQFF; cdr3_nt: TGTGCCAGCACTCTAGCGGGGGGGCGAAATGAGCAGTTCTTC
clone_size: -; v_call: TRBV3-1/TRBV3-2; d_call: TRBD1; j_call: TRBJ2-7; cdr3_aa: CASSRSTGQGAGEQYF; cdr3_nt: TGTGCCAGCAGCCGGAGTACGGGACAGGGAGCTGGCGAGCAGTACTTC
clone_size: -; v_call: TRBV10-3; d_call: -; j_call: TRBJ1-1; cdr3_aa: CAISGTGTPRTEAFF; cdr3_nt: TGTGCCATCAGTGGAACCGGGACGCCAAGGACTGAAGCTTTCTTT
clone_size: -; v_call: TRBV3-1/TRBV3-2; d_call: -; j_call: TRBJ1-5; cdr3_aa: CASSQDATGRQPQHF; cdr3_nt: TGTGCCAGCAGCCAAGACGCGACAGGACGGCAGCCCCAGCATTTT
clone_size: -; v_call: TRBV11-2; d_call: -; j_call: TRBJ2-7; cdr3_aa: CASRSGGSYEQYF; cdr3_nt: TGTGCCAGCAGGTCTGGGGGGTCCTACGAGCAGTACTTC
clone_size: -; v_call: TRBV2; d_call: -; j_call: TRBJ2-6; cdr3_aa: CAKQTPGANVLTF; cdr3_nt: TGTGCCAAGCAAACCCCTGGGGCCAACGTCCTGACTTTC
clone_size: -; v_call: TRBV7-2; d_call: -; j_call: TRBJ1-2; cdr3_aa: CASSLGGRGYGYTF; cdr3_nt: TGTGCCAGCAGCTTAGGGGGAAGGGGCTATGGCTACACCTTC
clone_size: -; v_call: TRBV14; d_call: TRBD2; j_call: TRBJ2-1; cdr3_aa: CASSPLAGAPYNEQFF; cdr3_nt: TGTGCCAGCAGCCCTCTAGCGGGGGCCCCCTACAATGAGCAGTTCTTC
clone_size: few; v_call: TRBV18; d_call: TRBD1; j_call: TRBJ1-2; cdr3_aa: CASSSTGQAIGNYGYTF; cdr3_nt: TGTGCCAGCTCATCCACCGGACAGGCCATTGGAAACTATGGCTACACCTTC
clone_size: -; v_call: TRBV4-3; d_call: -; j_call: TRBJ1-3; cdr3_aa: CASSRDSFSGNTIYF; cdr3_nt: TGCGCCAGCAGCCGAGACAGTTTCTCTGGAAACACCATATATTTT